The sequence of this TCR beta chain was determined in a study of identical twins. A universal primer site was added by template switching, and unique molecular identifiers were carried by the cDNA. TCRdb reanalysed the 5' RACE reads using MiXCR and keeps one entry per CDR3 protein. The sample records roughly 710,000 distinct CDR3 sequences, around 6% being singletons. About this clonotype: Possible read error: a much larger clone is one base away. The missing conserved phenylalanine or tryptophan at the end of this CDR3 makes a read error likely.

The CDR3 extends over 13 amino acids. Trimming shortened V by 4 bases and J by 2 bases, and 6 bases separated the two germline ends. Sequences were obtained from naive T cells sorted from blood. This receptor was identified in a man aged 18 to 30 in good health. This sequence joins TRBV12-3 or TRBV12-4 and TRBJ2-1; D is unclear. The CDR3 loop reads CASSWGAYNEQFY. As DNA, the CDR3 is TGTGCCAGCAGTTGGGGTGCCTACAATGAGCAGTTCTAC.